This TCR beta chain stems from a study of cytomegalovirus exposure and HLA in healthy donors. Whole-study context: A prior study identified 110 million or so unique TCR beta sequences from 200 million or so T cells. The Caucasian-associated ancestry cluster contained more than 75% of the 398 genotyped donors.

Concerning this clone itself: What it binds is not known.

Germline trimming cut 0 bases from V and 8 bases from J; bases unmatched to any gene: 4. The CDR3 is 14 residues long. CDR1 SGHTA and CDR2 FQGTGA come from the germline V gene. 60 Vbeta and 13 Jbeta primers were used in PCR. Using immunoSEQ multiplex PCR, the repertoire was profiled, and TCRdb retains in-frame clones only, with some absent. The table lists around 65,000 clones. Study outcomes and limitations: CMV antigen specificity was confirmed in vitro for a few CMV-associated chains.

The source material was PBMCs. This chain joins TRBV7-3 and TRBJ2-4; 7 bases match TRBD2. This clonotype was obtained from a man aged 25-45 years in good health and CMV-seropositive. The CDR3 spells CASSLTGGTDIQYF. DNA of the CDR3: TGTGCCAGCAGCTTAACGGGGGGGACGGACATTCAGTACTTC. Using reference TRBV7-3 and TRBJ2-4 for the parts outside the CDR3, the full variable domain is GAGVSQTPSNKVTEKGKYVELRCDPISGHTALYWYRQSLGQGPEFLIYFQGTGAADDSGLPNDRFFAVRPEGSVSTLKIQRTERGDSAVYLCASSLTGGTDIQYFGAGTRLSVL.